The following is a T cell receptor beta chain sequence with its context. This sample stems from a study of blood T cell repertoires in COVID-19. Across the whole study: T cells, B-cell-depleted T cells, or PBMCs provided the cDNA or gDNA that served as material.

V lost 3 bases and J 5 bases, leaving 10 bases between the germline ends. This CDR3 contains 13 residues. TCRdb's table, derived via immunoSEQ multiplex PCR, lists solely in-frame clones and lacks some. The data hold about 150,000 clones, with 65% to 80% observed a single time. Specimen: peripheral blood. This sequence was found in a man aged 55 to 70 with acute or convalescent COVID-19. The chain carries TRBV12-3 or TRBV12-4 and TRBJ2-5; D is ambiguous. The CDR3 nucleotides are TGTGCCAGCAGTTTCTCACAGTTCGAGACCCAGTACTTC. Protein: CASSFSQFETQYF.